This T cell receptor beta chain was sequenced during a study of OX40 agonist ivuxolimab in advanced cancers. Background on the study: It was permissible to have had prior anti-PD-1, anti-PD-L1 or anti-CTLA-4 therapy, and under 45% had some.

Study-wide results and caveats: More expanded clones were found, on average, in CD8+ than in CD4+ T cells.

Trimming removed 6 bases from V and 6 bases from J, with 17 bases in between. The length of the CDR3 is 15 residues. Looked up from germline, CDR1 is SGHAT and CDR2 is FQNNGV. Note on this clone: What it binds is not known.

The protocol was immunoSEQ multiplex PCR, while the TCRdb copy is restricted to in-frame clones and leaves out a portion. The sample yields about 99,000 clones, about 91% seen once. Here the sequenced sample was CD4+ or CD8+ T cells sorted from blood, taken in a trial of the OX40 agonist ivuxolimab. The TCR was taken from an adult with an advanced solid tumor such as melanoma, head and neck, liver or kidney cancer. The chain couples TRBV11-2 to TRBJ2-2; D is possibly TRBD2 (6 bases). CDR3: CASRETQRLAGELFF. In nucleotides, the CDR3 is TGTGCCAGCAGGGAGACTCAAAGACTAGCCGGGGAGCTGTTTTTT.